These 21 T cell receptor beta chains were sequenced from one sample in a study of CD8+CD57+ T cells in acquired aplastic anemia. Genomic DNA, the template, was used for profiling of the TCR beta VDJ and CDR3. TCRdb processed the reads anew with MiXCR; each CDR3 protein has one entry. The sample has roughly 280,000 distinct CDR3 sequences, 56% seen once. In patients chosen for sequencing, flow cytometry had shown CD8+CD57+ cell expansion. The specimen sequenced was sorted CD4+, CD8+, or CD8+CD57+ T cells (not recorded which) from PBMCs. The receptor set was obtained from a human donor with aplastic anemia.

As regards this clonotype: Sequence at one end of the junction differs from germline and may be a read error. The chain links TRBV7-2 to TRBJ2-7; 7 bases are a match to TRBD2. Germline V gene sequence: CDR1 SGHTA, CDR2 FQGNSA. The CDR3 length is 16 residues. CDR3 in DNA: TGTGCCAGCAGCTTAAGCGGGGCCGCCGGAAGCTACGAGCAGTACTTT. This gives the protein CASSLSGAAGSYEQYF.

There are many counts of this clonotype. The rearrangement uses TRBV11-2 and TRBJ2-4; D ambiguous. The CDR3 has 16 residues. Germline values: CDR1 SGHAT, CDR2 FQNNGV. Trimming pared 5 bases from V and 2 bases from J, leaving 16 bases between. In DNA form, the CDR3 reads TGTGCCAGCAGCGTCTTCGGTCAGGCTTCCAAAAACATTCAGTACTTC. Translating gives CASSVFGQASKNIQYF.

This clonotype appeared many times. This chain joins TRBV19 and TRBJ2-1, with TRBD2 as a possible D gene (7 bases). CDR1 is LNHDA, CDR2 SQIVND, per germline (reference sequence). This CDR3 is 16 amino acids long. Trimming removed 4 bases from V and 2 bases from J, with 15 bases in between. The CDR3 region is CASSTPGGWTYNEQFF. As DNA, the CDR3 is TGTGCCAGTAGTACCCCGGGGGGCTGGACCTACAATGAGCAGTTCTTC.

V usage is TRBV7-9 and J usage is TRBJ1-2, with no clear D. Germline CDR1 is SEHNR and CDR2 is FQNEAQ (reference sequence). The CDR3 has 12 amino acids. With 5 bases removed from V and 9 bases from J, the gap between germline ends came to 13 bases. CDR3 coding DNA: TGTGCCAGCAGCCCCGGGGTAGAGCGCTACACCTTC. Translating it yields CASSPGVERYTF.

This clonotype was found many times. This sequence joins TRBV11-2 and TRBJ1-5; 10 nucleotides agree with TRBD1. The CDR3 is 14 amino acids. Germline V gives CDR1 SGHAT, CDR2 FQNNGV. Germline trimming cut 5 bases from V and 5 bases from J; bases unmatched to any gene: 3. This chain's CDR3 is CASSPGQGHQPQHF. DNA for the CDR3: TGTGCCAGCAGCCCGGGACAGGGGCATCAGCCCCAGCATTTT.

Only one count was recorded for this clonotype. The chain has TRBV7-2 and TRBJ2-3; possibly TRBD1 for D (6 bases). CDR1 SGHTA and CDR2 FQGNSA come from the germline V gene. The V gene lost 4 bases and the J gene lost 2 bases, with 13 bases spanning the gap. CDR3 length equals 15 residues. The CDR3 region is CASSSITGTTDTQYF. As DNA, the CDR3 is TGTGCCAGCAGCTCGATAACAGGGACCACAGATACGCAGTATTTT.

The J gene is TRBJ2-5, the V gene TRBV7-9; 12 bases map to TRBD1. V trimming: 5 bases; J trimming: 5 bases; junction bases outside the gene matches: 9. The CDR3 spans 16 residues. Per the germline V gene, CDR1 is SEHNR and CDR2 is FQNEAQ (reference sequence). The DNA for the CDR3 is TGTGCCAGCAGCCACGGGACAGGGGGCGCGTGGGAGACCCAGTACTTC. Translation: CASSHGTGGAWETQYF. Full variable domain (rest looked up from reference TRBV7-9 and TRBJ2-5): DTGVSQNPRHKITKRGQNVTFRCDPISEHNRLYWYRQTLGQGPEFLTYFQNEAQLEKSRLLSDRFSAERPKGSFSTLEIQRTEQGDSAMYLCASSHGTGGAWETQYFGPGTRLLVL.

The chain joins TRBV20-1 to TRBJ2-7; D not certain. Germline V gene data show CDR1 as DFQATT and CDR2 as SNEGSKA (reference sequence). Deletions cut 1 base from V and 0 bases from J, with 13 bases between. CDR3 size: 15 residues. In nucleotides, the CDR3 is TGCAGTGCTAGAGGTGAGACAACCAACTCCTACGAGCAGTACTTC. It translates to CSARGETTNSYEQYF.

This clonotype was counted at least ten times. CDR3: CASSYFLAGGNNEQFF. Here the CDR3 DNA reads TGTGCCAGCAGTTACTTCCTAGCGGGAGGAAACAATGAGCAGTTCTTC. The chain links TRBV6-5 to TRBJ2-1, with 11 bases identical to TRBD2. Germline loops: CDR1 MNHEY, CDR2 SVGAGI. J gave up 5 bases and V 1 base, and 4 bases lay outside the gene matches. CDR3 length: 16 residues.

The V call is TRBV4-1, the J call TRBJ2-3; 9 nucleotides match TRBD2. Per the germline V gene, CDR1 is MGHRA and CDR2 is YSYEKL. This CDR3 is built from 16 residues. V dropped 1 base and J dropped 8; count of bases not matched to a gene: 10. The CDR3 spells CASSQGAGGNNGTQYF. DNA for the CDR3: TGCGCCAGCAGCCAAGGGGCGGGAGGGAATAATGGTACGCAGTATTTT.

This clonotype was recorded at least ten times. This CDR3 reads CASGRLAGANVLTF. The CDR3 nucleotides read TGTGCCAGCGGAAGGCTGGCTGGGGCCAACGTCCTGACTTTC. The chain employs TRBV12-3 or TRBV12-4 and TRBJ2-6; D is undetermined. The germline V and J ends were trimmed by 8 bases and 2 bases, with 10 bases remaining between them. The CDR3 runs 14 residues.

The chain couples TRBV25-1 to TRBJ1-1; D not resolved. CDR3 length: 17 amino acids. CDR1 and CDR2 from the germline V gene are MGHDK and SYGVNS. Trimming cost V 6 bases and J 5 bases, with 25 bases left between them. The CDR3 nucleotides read TGTGCCAGCAGCCCAACGAGGGCAGGTACAACGAGAACTGAAGCTTTCTTT. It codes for CASSPTRAGTTRTEAFF.

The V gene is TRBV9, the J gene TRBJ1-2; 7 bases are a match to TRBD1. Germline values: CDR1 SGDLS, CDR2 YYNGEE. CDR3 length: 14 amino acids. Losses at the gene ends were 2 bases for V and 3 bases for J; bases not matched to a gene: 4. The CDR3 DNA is TGTGCCAGCAGCGTCGGAGGGGGCGACTATGGCTACACCTTC. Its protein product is CASSVGGGDYGYTF.

The CDR3 region has the DNA TGTGCCAGCAGCTTAGTAGCGGGGATTTCCAAGACCCAGTACTTC. It specifies CASSLVAGISKTQYF. This chain connects TRBV7-2 to TRBJ2-5, with 8 bases matching TRBD2. V lost 1 base to trimming and J lost 6 bases; unmatched junction nucleotides: 7. Germline V gene sequence: CDR1 SGHTA, CDR2 FQGNSA. The CDR3 contains 15 residues.

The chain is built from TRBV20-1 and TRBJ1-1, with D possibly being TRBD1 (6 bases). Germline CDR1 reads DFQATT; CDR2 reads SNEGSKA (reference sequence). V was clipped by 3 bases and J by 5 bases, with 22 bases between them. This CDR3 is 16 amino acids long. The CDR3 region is CSASRPAGGGWTEAFF. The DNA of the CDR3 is TGCAGTGCTAGCCGGCCGGCGGGAGGGGGTTGGACTGAAGCTTTCTTT.

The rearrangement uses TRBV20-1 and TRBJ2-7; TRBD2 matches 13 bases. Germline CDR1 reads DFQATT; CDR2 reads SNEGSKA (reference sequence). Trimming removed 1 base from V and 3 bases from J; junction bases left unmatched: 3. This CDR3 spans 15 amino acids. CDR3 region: CSARGTSGGNYEQYF. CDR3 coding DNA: TGCAGTGCTAGAGGGACTAGCGGGGGCAACTACGAGCAGTACTTC.

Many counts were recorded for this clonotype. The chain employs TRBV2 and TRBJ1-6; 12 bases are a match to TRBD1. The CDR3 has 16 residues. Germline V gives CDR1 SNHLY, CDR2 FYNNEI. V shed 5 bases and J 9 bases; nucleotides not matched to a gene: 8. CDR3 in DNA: TGTGCCAGCAGTCCCGGGACAGGGGGCTTGGGTTCACCCCTCCACTTT. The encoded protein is CASSPGTGGLGSPLHF.

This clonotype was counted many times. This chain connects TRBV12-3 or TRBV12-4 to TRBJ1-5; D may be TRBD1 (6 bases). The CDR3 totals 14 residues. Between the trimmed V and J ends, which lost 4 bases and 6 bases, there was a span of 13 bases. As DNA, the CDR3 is TGTGCCAGCAGTTCACAGGGCGGCGGTCAGCCCCAGCATTTT. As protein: CASSSQGGGQPQHF.

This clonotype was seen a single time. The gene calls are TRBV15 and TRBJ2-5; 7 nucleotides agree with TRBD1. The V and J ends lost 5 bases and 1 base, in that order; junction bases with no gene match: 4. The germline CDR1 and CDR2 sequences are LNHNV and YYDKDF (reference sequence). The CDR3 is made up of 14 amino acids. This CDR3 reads CATSVRDSQETQYF. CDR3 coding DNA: TGTGCCACCAGCGTCCGGGACAGCCAAGAGACCCAGTACTTC.

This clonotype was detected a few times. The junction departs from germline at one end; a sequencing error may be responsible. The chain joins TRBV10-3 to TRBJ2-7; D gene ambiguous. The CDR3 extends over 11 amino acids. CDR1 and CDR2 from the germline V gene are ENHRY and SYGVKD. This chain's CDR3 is CASSYLYEQYF. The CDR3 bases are TGTGCCAGCAGTTACCTCTACGAGCAGTACTTC.

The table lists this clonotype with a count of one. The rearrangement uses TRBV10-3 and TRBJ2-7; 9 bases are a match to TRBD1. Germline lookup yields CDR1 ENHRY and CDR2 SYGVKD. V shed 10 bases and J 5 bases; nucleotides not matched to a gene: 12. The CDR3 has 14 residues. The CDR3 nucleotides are TGTGCCAGCAGACCCGGACAGGGGAAGGACGAGCAGTACTTC. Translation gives CASRPGQGKDEQYF.